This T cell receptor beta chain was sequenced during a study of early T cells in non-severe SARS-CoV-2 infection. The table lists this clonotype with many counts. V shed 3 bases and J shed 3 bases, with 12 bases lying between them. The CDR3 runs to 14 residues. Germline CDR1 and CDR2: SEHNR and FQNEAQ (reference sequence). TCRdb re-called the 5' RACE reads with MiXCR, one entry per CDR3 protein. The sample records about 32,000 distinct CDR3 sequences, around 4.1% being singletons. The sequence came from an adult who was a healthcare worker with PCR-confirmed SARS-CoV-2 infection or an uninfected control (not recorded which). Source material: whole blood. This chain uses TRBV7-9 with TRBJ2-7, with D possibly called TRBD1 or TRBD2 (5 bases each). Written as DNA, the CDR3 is TGTGCCAGCAGCTTCCGGGGCCCCGGCTACGAGCAGTACTTC. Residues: CASSFRGPGYEQYF.